The 13 T cell receptor beta chains listed next were all sequenced from one sample in a study of STAT5B mutations in CD4+ large granular lymphocyte leukemia. Generated by immunoSEQ multiplex PCR, the TCRdb table keeps only in-frame clones and is missing some. In the table there are tens of thousands of clones, approximately 88% of which are singletons. The sequencing input was CD4+ T cells from blood buffy coats. The receptors come from a human donor in good health.

This clone has just one count. V usage is TRBV11-2 and J usage is TRBJ2-3, with D perhaps given as TRBD1 or TRBD2 (6 bases each). V gave up 6 bases and J gave up 5 bases, with 18 bases separating them. Germline V CDR1 and CDR2: SGHAT, FQNNGV. This CDR3 has 15 residues. The CDR3 here is CASRTKSGGGDTQYF. Written as DNA, the CDR3 is TGTGCCAGCAGAACAAAATCCGGAGGGGGAGATACGCAGTATTTT.

The genes are TRBV18 and TRBJ1-2; D might be TRBD1 (6 bases). The germline gives CDR1 KGHSH, CDR2 LQKENI. The CDR3 consists of 15 residues. The ends were cut back, 3 bases at V and 6 bases at J, with 17 bases in the middle. The CDR3 sequence is CASSPLPTPGDGYTF. As DNA, the CDR3 is TGTGCCAGCTCACCTCTACCGACACCAGGGGATGGCTACACCTTC.

The chain links TRBV19 to TRBJ1-5; 8 bases match TRBD1. Germline loops: CDR1 LNHDA, CDR2 SQIVND (reference sequence). This CDR3 region has 15 residues. With V trimmed by 6 bases and J by 3 bases, 7 bases remained unmatched. The CDR3 region has the DNA TGTGCCAGTAGGAACAGGGGGGGGATCAATCAGCCCCAGCATTTT. Translation: CASRNRGGINQPQHF.

V gene TRBV5-4 combines with J gene TRBJ2-1, with 12 bases aligning to TRBD2. In germline, CDR1 is SGHNT, CDR2 YYREEE (reference sequence). V shed 3 bases, J shed 9 bases, and the junction held 10 bases outside the gene matches. This CDR3 spans 16 amino acids. In DNA form, the CDR3 reads TGTGCCAGCAGCTCCCCTGTGACTAGCGGGAGCCCTGAGCAGTTCTTC. This translates into CASSSPVTSGSPEQFF.

The chain is built from TRBV5-5 and TRBJ1-5; D may be TRBD1 (5 bases). The germline V and J ends were trimmed by 6 bases and 6 bases, with 13 bases remaining between them. The germline V gene encodes CDR1 SGHKS and CDR2 YYEKEE (reference sequence). The CDR3 runs 13 residues. The CDR3 loop is CASMETVSQPQHF. CDR3 DNA: TGTGCCAGCATGGAGACAGTATCTCAGCCCCAGCATTTT.

The DNA of the CDR3 is TGTGCCAGCAGCTTCTCCGGGGGCAACTACGAGCAGTACTTC. It specifies CASSFSGGNYEQYF. V is TRBV7-9 and J is TRBJ2-7; tentatively, D is TRBD1 or TRBD2 (6 bases each). This CDR3 is built from 14 residues. V dropped 3 bases and J dropped 3 bases, with 12 bases sitting between them. The germline CDR1 and CDR2 sequences are SEHNR and FQNEAQ (reference sequence).

V is TRBV11-3 and J is TRBJ1-1, with D possibly TRBD1 on 6 matching bases. Trimming cost V 1 base and J 4 bases, with 13 bases left between them. CDR1 and CDR2 from the germline V gene are SGHNT and YENEEA. The CDR3 runs 15 residues. The CDR3 region is CASSLGRGIVTEAFF. The CDR3 nucleotides are TGTGCCAGCAGCTTAGGAAGGGGGATAGTCACTGAAGCTTTCTTT.

V and J are TRBV28 and TRBJ2-3, with D possibly called TRBD1 or TRBD2 (6 bases each). This CDR3 has 13 amino acids. CDR1 is MDHEN and CDR2 is SYDVKM in the germline V gene. Trimming removed 8 bases at V and 4 bases at J, with 13 bases between. CDR3 protein: CASGGQGPDTQYF. CDR3 bases: TGTGCCAGCGGAGGGCAGGGGCCAGATACGCAGTATTTT.

This clone was recorded a few times. This chain connects TRBV14 to TRBJ1-3, with a weak D call TRBD1 (5 bases). This CDR3 is built from 15 residues. V was shortened by 2 bases and J by 2 bases, with 10 bases between the two germline ends. Germline CDR1 is SGHDN and CDR2 is FVKESK. CDR3 amino acids: CASSQFSRAGNTIYF. In nucleotides, the CDR3 is TGTGCCAGCAGCCAATTTTCCAGGGCTGGAAACACCATATATTTT.

This sequence joins TRBV19 and TRBJ2-7; D is undetermined. V was trimmed by 5 bases and J by 0 bases, leaving 8 bases between them. The CDR3 is made up of 13 amino acids. Per germline, CDR1 LNHDA and CDR2 SQIVND (reference sequence). The CDR3 spells CASSFQNSYEQYF. The DNA of the CDR3 is TGTGCCAGTAGTTTCCAGAACTCCTACGAGCAGTACTTC. The full variable domain, rest sourced from reference TRBV19 and TRBJ2-7, is DGGITQSPKYLFRKEGQNVTLSCEQNLNHDAMYWYRQDPGQGLRLIYYSQIVNDFQKGDIAEGYSVSREKKESFPLTVTSAQKNPTAFYLCASSFQNSYEQYFGPGTRLTVT.

V is TRBV5-4 and J is TRBJ1-1, with 9 bases fitting TRBD1. CDR1 is SGHNT and CDR2 is YYREEE in the germline V gene (reference sequence). CDR3 length: 19 amino acids. Germline trimming cut 3 bases from V and 0 bases from J; bases unmatched to any gene: 15. DNA for the CDR3: TGTGCCAGCAGCTCGGACAGGGGCGAACGTTTGGACATGAACACTGAAGCTTTCTTT. It yields the protein CASSSDRGERLDMNTEAFF.

The rearrangement uses TRBV7-9 and TRBJ1-2, with unresolved D. Per germline, CDR1 SEHNR and CDR2 FQNEAQ (reference sequence). Trimming took off 5 bases at V and 3 bases at J, with 7 bases between the two ends. CDR3 length equals 12 residues. Here the CDR3 reads CASSLKDYGYTF. The CDR3 DNA sequence: TGTGCCAGCAGCCTTAAGGACTATGGCTACACCTTC. Complete variable domain (other parts from reference TRBV7-9 and TRBJ1-2): DTGVSQNPRHKITKRGQNVTFRCDPISEHNRLYWYRQTLGQGPEFLTYFQNEAQLEKSRLLSDRFSAERPKGSFSTLEIQRTEQGDSAMYLCASSLKDYGYTFGSGTRLTVV.

The chain joins TRBV4-2 to TRBJ1-6; a possible D gene is TRBD1 (6 bases). Trimming removed 0 bases from V and 3 bases from J, with 12 bases in between. Per germline, CDR1 LGHNA and CDR2 YNFKEQ. The CDR3 extends over 17 amino acids. The CDR3 nucleotides read TGTGCCAGCAGCCAAGATCTCAACAGGGTCTATAATTCACCCCTCCACTTT. Its translation: CASSQDLNRVYNSPLHF.